The 13 T cell receptor beta chains below all came from one sample that was sequenced in a study of blood T cell repertoires in COVID-19. Repertoires were generated with immunoSEQ multiplex PCR, while TCRdb's copy carries only in-frame clones and drops some. Among about 320,000 clones listed, about 87% were seen once. Sequenced material: PBMCs or T cells enriched from blood (not recorded which). These receptor sequences come from a young man who had recovered from COVID-19.

The rearrangement links TRBV30 to TRBJ2-5; tentative D call: TRBD1 (5 bases). CDR3 length: 16 residues. The V gene's germline CDR1 is GTSNPN and CDR2 SVGIG (reference sequence). The V end was cut by 0 bases, the J end by 3 bases, with 17 bases between. The chain's CDR3 is CAWSVKLGRAEETQYF. DNA of the CDR3: TGTGCCTGGAGTGTAAAGTTGGGCAGGGCCGAAGAGACCCAGTACTTC.

The V and J genes are TRBV6-5 and TRBJ1-2; D gene uncertain. This CDR3 has 14 residues. The germline V gene encodes CDR1 MNHEY and CDR2 SVGAGI. Trimming stripped 6 bases from V and 5 bases from J, with 16 bases between. DNA of the CDR3: TGTGCCAGCAGCATCATCCCAGCGGTTTATGGCTACACCTTC. It yields the protein CASSIIPAVYGYTF.

This chain joins TRBV10-3 and TRBJ2-2; 9 bases agree with TRBD1. Trimming at V came to 8 bases and at J to 1 base, leaving 2 bases not matched to a gene. The CDR3 is made up of 14 amino acids. CDR1 is ENHRY, CDR2 SYGVKD, per germline. DNA of the CDR3: TGTGCCATCGGGGACAGGGAGAACACCGGGGAGCTGTTTTTT. As protein: CAIGDRENTGELFF.

This clone was found once. The DNA of the CDR3 is TGTGCCAGCAAAAAGGGGTACAATGAGCAGTTCTTC. This translates into CASKKGYNEQFF. This chain uses TRBV4-2 with TRBJ2-1, with D possibly matching TRBD1 (5 bases). Germline CDR1 and CDR2: LGHNA and YNFKEQ. Trimming left V 7 bases short and J 4 bases short, with 8 bases between. The CDR3 runs 12 residues.

The chain couples TRBV7-9 to TRBJ2-6; D is ambiguous. V lost 1 base and J 0 bases, leaving 7 bases between the germline ends. This CDR3 has 16 residues. The germline V gene encodes CDR1 SEHNR and CDR2 FQNEAQ (reference sequence). The chain's CDR3 is CASSLEQASGANVLTF. In DNA, the CDR3 is TGTGCCAGCAGCTTAGAGCAGGCCTCTGGGGCCAACGTCCTGACTTTC. Supplemented by reference TRBV7-9 and TRBJ2-6, the full variable domain reads DTGVSQNPRHKITKRGQNVTFRCDPISEHNRLYWYRQTLGQGPEFLTYFQNEAQLEKSRLLSDRFSAERPKGSFSTLEIQRTEQGDSAMYLCASSLEQASGANVLTFGAGSRLTVL.

The rearrangement joins TRBV19 to TRBJ2-1, with TRBD2 matching over 13 bases. This CDR3 is 17 amino acids long. Germline V gives CDR1 LNHDA, CDR2 SQIVND (reference sequence). Losses at the gene ends were 5 bases for V and 7 bases for J; bases not matched to a gene: 11. The CDR3 nucleotides are TGTGCCAGTAGTGCACCCGGACTAGCGGGGGCCAGGAATGAGCAGTTCTTC. Its translation is CASSAPGLAGARNEQFF. Full variable domain (rest looked up from reference TRBV19 and TRBJ2-1): DGGITQSPKYLFRKEGQNVTLSCEQNLNHDAMYWYRQDPGQGLRLIYYSQIVNDFQKGDIAEGYSVSREKKESFPLTVTSAQKNPTAFYLCASSAPGLAGARNEQFFGPGTRLTVL.

The chain has TRBV28 and TRBJ1-2; D remains ambiguous. The CDR3 sequence is 12 residues long. V was shortened by 8 bases and J by 4 bases, with 11 bases between the two germline ends. Germline CDR1 is MDHEN and CDR2 is SYDVKM. CDR3 sequence: CASVLGSYGYTF. The CDR3 region has the DNA TGTGCCAGCGTCCTCGGGAGCTATGGCTACACCTTC.

The J gene is TRBJ1-4, the V gene TRBV9; 7 bases fit TRBD1. The V and J ends lost 3 bases and 4 bases, in that order; junction bases with no gene match: 6. This CDR3 spans 15 amino acids. CDR1 SGDLS and CDR2 YYNGEE come from the germline V gene. CDR3 nucleotide sequence: TGTGCCAGCAGCGATGGGACAGTTAATAATGAAAAACTGTTTTTT. The encoded protein is CASSDGTVNNEKLFF.

This clone occurred a few times. V is TRBV11-1 and J is TRBJ1-5, with a possible D match to TRBD1 (5 bases). Trimming shortened V by 5 bases and J by 6 bases, and 11 bases separated the two germline ends. The germline V gene encodes CDR1 SGHAT and CDR2 FQDESV (reference sequence). The CDR3 spans 13 residues. The CDR3 sequence is CASSRGEAQPQHF. The CDR3 coding sequence is TGTGCCAGCAGCAGAGGGGAGGCTCAGCCCCAGCATTTT.

This chain links TRBV5-6 with TRBJ1-5; the D gene is possibly TRBD1 (5 bases). Trimming removed 1 base from V and 4 bases from J, with 6 bases in between. Germline lookup yields CDR1 SGHDT and CDR2 YYEEEE. The CDR3 is 13 residues long. CDR3 in amino acids: CASSLTGNQPQHF. CDR3 DNA: TGTGCCAGCAGCTTGACAGGTAATCAGCCCCAGCATTTT.

The chain uses TRBV7-9 and TRBJ1-5, with D possibly matching TRBD1 (5 bases). V shed 3 bases and J shed 7 bases, with 13 bases lying between them. Germline V gene sequence: CDR1 SEHNR, CDR2 FQNEAQ (reference sequence). The CDR3 has 14 residues. The CDR3 nucleotides are TGTGCCAGCAGCTTGGGGCAGCTAGGGCAGCCCCAGCATTTT. The encoded protein is CASSLGQLGQPQHF.

The chain couples TRBV19 to TRBJ1-4, with 7 positions matching TRBD1. This CDR3 contains 15 residues. Germline-derived CDR1 and CDR2 are LNHDA and SQIVND (reference sequence). Trimming took 3 bases from V and 5 from J; bases not matched to a gene: 6. The CDR3 coding sequence is TGTGCCAGTAGTATCAGGACAGGCGGGAATGAAAAACTGTTTTTT. Protein: CASSIRTGGNEKLFF.

The rearrangement links TRBV7-2 to TRBJ2-4, with D possibly being TRBD2 (5 bases). The CDR3 has 15 amino acids. The V gene lost 4 bases and the J gene lost 7 bases, with 17 bases spanning the gap. The germline V gene encodes CDR1 SGHTA and CDR2 FQGNSA. This chain's CDR3 is CASSSGLFDWNIQYF. In DNA, the CDR3 is TGTGCCAGCAGCTCCGGACTTTTCGATTGGAACATTCAGTACTTC.